This T cell receptor beta chain is drawn from a study of blood T cell repertoires in COVID-19. Original analysis: Nucleated cell counts were estimated from reference gene primer amplification. Sequenced by immunoSEQ multiplex PCR; TCRdb stores in-frame clones only, minus some. From that table come the V and J calls and clone size; the DNA was used to work out D and trimming. The sample lists some 250,000 clones, 70% to 90% occurring once. The V and J ends lost 3 bases and 6 bases, in that order; junction bases with no gene match: 3. This CDR3 is built from 12 residues. Germline CDR1 SQVTM, CDR2 ANQGSEA.

This receptor was obtained from a woman under 40 with acute or convalescent COVID-19. This chain connects TRBV29-1 to TRBJ2-7; 9 bases are a match to TRBD2. The material sequenced was peripheral blood. CDR3 region: CSVDIAGVEQYF. The CDR3 DNA reads as TGCAGCGTTGACATAGCGGGAGTCGAGCAGTACTTC.